This TCR beta chain was obtained from a study of cytomegalovirus exposure and HLA in healthy donors. General study results and limits: What TCR beta sequences reportedly achieved was accurate prediction of HLA-A and HLA-B alleles in most subjects.

As for this clone: Its antigen is not identified.

At the time of sampling, donors were nominally healthy, though unrecorded immune exposures were likely. The PCR used 60 Vbeta and 13 Jbeta primers. Data came from immunoSEQ multiplex PCR; TCRdb stores just in-frame clones and leaves some out. This table lists roughly 140,000 clones. With 6 bases removed from V and 0 bases from J, the gap between germline ends came to 7 bases. Per the germline V gene, CDR1 is KGHSH and CDR2 is LQKENI. The CDR3 sequence is 13 residues long. This clonotype originated in a man between 40 and 49 years old in good health and CMV-seronegative. Sequenced: PBMCs. The chain uses TRBV18 and TRBJ2-3; D remains ambiguous. The CDR3 loop reads CASSPVSTDTQYF. The CDR3 bases are TGTGCCAGCTCCCCGGTCAGCACAGATACGCAGTATTTT. The full variable domain, rest sourced from reference TRBV18 and TRBJ2-3, is NAGVMQNPRHLVRRRGQEARLRCSPMKGHSHVYWYRQLPEEGLKFMVYLQKENIIDESGMPKERFSAEFPKEGPSILRIQQVVRGDSAAYFCASSPVSTDTQYFGPGTRLTVL.